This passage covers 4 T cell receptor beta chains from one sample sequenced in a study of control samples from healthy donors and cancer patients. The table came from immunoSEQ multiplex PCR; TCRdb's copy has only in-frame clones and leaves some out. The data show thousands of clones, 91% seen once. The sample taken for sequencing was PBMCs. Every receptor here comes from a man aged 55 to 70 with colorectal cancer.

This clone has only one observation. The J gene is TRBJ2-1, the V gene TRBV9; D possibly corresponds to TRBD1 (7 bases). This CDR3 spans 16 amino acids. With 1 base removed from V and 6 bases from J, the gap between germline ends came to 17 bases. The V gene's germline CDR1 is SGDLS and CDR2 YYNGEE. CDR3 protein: CASSVTGAGGRNEQFF. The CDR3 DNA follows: TGTGCCAGCAGCGTAACGGGGGCAGGGGGGCGCAATGAGCAGTTCTTC.

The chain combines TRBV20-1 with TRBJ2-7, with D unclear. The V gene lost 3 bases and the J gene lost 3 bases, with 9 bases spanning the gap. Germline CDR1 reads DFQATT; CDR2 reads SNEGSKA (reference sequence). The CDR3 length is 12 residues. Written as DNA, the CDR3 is TGCAGTGCTAGTAGTCAGAACTACGAGCAGTACTTC. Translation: CSASSQNYEQYF.

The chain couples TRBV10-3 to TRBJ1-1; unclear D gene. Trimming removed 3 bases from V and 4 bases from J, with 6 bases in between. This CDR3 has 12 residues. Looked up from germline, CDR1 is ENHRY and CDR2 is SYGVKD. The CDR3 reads CAISDSGTEAFF. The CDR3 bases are TGTGCCATCAGTGATTCAGGCACTGAAGCTTTCTTT.

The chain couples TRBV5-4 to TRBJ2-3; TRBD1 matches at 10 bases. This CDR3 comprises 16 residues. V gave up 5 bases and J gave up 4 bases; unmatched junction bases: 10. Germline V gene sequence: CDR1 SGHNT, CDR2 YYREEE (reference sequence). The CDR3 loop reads CASSFRAGTGADTQYF. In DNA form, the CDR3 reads TGTGCCAGCAGTTTCCGTGCGGGGACAGGGGCAGATACGCAGTATTTT. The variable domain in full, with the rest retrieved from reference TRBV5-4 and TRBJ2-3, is ETGVTQSPTHLIKTRGQQVTLRCSSQSGHNTVSWYQQALGQGPQFIFQYYREEENGRGNFPPRFSGLQFPNYSSELNVNALELDDSALYLCASSFRAGTGADTQYFGPGTRLTVL.